This is a list of T cell receptor beta chains from one sample in a study of blood T cell repertoires in COVID-19. Method: immunoSEQ multiplex PCR; TCRdb's copy keeps in-frame clones and lacks some. Of 250,000 or so clones listed, 75% to 90% were seen once; the top ten hold 1.5%. The source material was peripheral blood. These receptor sequences come from a woman in her thirties or forties who had recovered from COVID-19. The CDR3 runs from the conserved cysteine through the conserved F or W. Fields, in order: V gene, clone size, D gene, J gene, CDR3 protein, CDR3 DNA. The D gene is left open where the match is weak. Rows give clone size only sometimes, using once, few, many, or a class for an expanded clone.

V gene: TRBV4-1; clone size: NA; D gene: TRBD1; J gene: TRBJ2-2; CDR3 protein: CASSPQGTVNTGELFF; CDR3 DNA: TGCGCCAGCAGCCCACAGGGGACCGTGAACACCGGGGAGCTGTTTTTT
V gene: TRBV3-1/TRBV3-2; clone size: NA; D gene: TRBD1; J gene: TRBJ1-2; CDR3 protein: CASSQGTGDYGYTF; CDR3 DNA: TGTGCCAGCAGCCAGGGGACAGGGGACTATGGCTACACCTTC
V gene: TRBV7-2; clone size: once; D gene: NA; J gene: TRBJ2-3; CDR3 protein: CASSPRPGTTTDTQYF; CDR3 DNA: TGTGCCAGCAGCCCACGCCCGGGTACGACCACAGATACGCAGTATTTT
V gene: TRBV18; clone size: NA; D gene: NA; J gene: TRBJ1-6; CDR3 protein: CASSPMGGADSPLHF; CDR3 DNA: TGTGCCAGCTCACCCATGGGGGGGGCGGATTCACCCCTCCACTTT
V gene: TRBV5-6; clone size: NA; D gene: NA; J gene: TRBJ1-2; CDR3 protein: CASSFPTTGWGYTF; CDR3 DNA: TGTGCCAGCAGCTTCCCCACAACGGGGTGGGGCTACACCTTC
V gene: TRBV2; clone size: NA; D gene: NA; J gene: TRBJ2-3; CDR3 protein: CASIDLASSTDTQYF; CDR3 DNA: TGTGCCAGCATCGACCTAGCGTCCTCCACAGATACGCAGTATTTT
V gene: TRBV18; clone size: NA; D gene: TRBD1; J gene: TRBJ1-4; CDR3 protein: CASSPITGTVALFF; CDR3 DNA: TGTGCCAGCTCACCAATAACCGGGACAGTGGCTCTGTTTTTT
V gene: TRBV11-1; clone size: NA; D gene: NA; J gene: TRBJ2-1; CDR3 protein: CASSLAEEDEQFF; CDR3 DNA: TGTGCCAGCAGCTTAGCGGAGGAGGATGAGCAGTTCTTC
V gene: TRBV2; clone size: NA; D gene: TRBD1; J gene: TRBJ1-2; CDR3 protein: CASSGRGSYGYTF; CDR3 DNA: TGTGCCAGCAGTGGCAGGGGGTCCTATGGCTACACCTTC
V gene: TRBV11-2; clone size: once; D gene: NA; J gene: TRBJ1-6; CDR3 protein: CASSLASNSPLHF; CDR3 DNA: TGTGCCAGCAGCTTAGCCTCTAATTCACCCCTCCACTTT
V gene: TRBV7-2; clone size: NA; D gene: NA; J gene: TRBJ2-5; CDR3 protein: CASSLAHSETQYF; CDR3 DNA: TGTGCCAGCAGCTTAGCACATTCGGAGACCCAGTACTTC
V gene: TRBV2; clone size: NA; D gene: NA; J gene: TRBJ1-1; CDR3 protein: CASSAGPRGNTEAFF; CDR3 DNA: TGTGCCAGCAGTGCGGGACCCAGGGGGAACACTGAAGCTTTCTTT
V gene: TRBV6-6; clone size: NA; D gene: NA; J gene: TRBJ1-2; CDR3 protein: CASSSPPGGYTF; CDR3 DNA: TGTGCCAGCAGTTCCCCCCCGGGGGGCTACACCTTC